The TCR beta chain under discussion was sequenced for a study of blood T cell repertoires in COVID-19. About the research overall: The origin of the acute and convalescent COVID-19 samples was the United States, Italy and Spain. The cDNA or gDNA used as material had been derived from T cells, B-cell-depleted T cells, or PBMCs.

Authors' processing steps: Reference gene primers were amplified, and this amplification served to estimate nucleated cell counts. Method: immunoSEQ multiplex PCR; TCRdb's copy keeps in-frame clones and lacks some. That table furnishes V, J and clone size, whereas the DNA furnished D and trimming. Of some 150,000 clones detected, approximately 90% appear once; the ten largest clones hold less than 3%. The CDR3 contains 12 residues. Looked up from germline, CDR1 is LGHNT and CDR2 is FRNRAP. V was clipped by 7 bases and J by 8 bases; unmatched bases: 7. This clonotype was sampled from a man between 60 and 75 years old with active or convalescent COVID-19. J is TRBJ1-2 and V is TRBV12-5; 7 nucleotides match TRBD1. Sequenced sample: peripheral blood. This CDR3 is CASVRQGEGYTF. CDR3 bases: TGTGCTAGTGTTCGGCAGGGGGAGGGCTACACCTTC.